This T cell receptor (beta chain) appears in the sequencing data of a study of tumor and adjacent non-tumor tissue in lung cancer (dated by TCRdb to between 2018 and 2020). In terms of the full investigation: By cancer type, the cohort comprised about 13 adenocarcinoma patients, 2 squamous cell carcinoma patients and 1 small cell lung cancer patient. Sequencing generated a total of roughly 130 million productive TCRbeta reads, averaging roughly 4.3 million reads per sample. The approximately 15 patients were aged about 30 to 80 years, included about ten men and 5 women, and had TNM stage I to III disease. Using bulk TCRbeta repertoires from under 17 lung cancer patients, the study set lung tumor tissue side by side with matched distant non-tumor lung tissue. Around 31 paired specimens, one tumor and one normal lung sample per patient, were profiled by TCRbeta CDR3 sequencing. On the study overall, not on this receptor specifically: Significantly higher TCR diversity was found in younger patients, and higher tumor TCR diversity was associated with shorter overall and disease-free survival. Because peripheral blood was not sequenced, blood TCRbeta repertoires in the lung cancer patients of the study were not examined. The top 100 clones accounted for a significantly larger cumulative portion of the repertoire in normal lung than in tumor tissue. TCR diversity (inverse Simpson) was significantly higher in tumor than in normal lung tissue (roughly 430 vs 170, P = 0.0075, Mann-Whitney U test). Neither the sequencing platform nor unique molecular identifiers are named or mentioned anywhere in the methods. Only roughly 15 patients were in the cohort, and the authors stated that larger samples and more detailed clinical data are needed.

The method behind the library was multiplex PCR. Sequencing was carried out with an Illumina HiSeq 2500. TCRbeta libraries were constructed through three rounds of nested PCR with primers (Table S4) according to protocols modified from ARM-PCR. PCR products of 200-500 bp were gel-excised and purified with the QIAquick gel extraction kit before sequencing. The authors' analysis ran thus. Trimmomatic was used to clean the reads, FLASH was used to merge the reads into complete CDR3 sequences, and MiTCR was used to assign the reads to V(D)J germline segments. VDJtools was used to compute clonal diversity as the inverse Simpson's index. In-frame sequences lacking a premature stop codon were counted as productive reads. The public reads were reanalyzed by TCRdb: fastp trimming at Q25, MiXCR alignment, in-frame beta chains only. Entries that share a CDR3 protein sequence are merged under the most common genes and DNA. TCRdb, not the authors, supplied the V and J calls. Across this sample there are approximately 150,000 distinct CDR3 sequences, with around 60% seen only once. The ten largest make up around a sixth of the sample.

The count of this clonotype is one. It has no known antigen specificity. The record has no base qualities; no much larger clone is one base away. On its own, one read is weak support. CDR1 and CDR2 are drawn from the germline V gene: LGHNA, YNFKEQ. Counted from cysteine to phenylalanine, this CDR3 has 19 amino acids. Only the CDR3 DNA stays, 57 bases, in frame from base 1. Trimming removed 0 bases from V and 0 bases from J, leaving 18 bases between the germline ends. RNA was extracted from bulk unsorted tissue and checked for quality with a NanoDrop ND-1000 and an Agilent 2100. The donors were newly diagnosed lung cancer patients admitted for thoracic surgery in China from August to November 2014 who had not received prior chemotherapy. Anyone who had undergone radiotherapy or chemotherapy before, or who had another cancer at the same time, was left out of the study. Pieces of surgical tissue measuring 1-2 cm3 were kept in RNAlater solution and stored at -80 degrees C until use.

Sequenced input: lung tumor tissue. This sequence was found in a man aged 60 to 69 with small cell lung cancer. The sequence links TRBV4-2 to TRBJ2-1, with the D gene call left open. The CDR3: CASSQEGPPWRSSYNEQFF. At the DNA level, the sequence is TGTGCCAGCAGCCAAGAAGGCCCCCCATGGCGTAGCTCCTACAATGAGCAGTTCTTC.